This TCR beta chain was sequenced during a study of CD8 T cells in ankylosing spondylitis. Findings and caveats of the study: Seemingly distinctive of ankylosing spondylitis blood was a TCR beta motif formed by eight highly homologous variants.

The CDR3 runs to 16 residues. The junction had 8 bases not matched to a gene; V was cut back by 5 bases and J by 2 bases. Germline-derived CDR1 and CDR2 are MNHEY and SMNVEV (reference sequence). This clonotype has just one count. Its specificity is not known. One entry per CDR3 protein, called by TCRdb with MiXCR from the 5' RACE reads. The sample yields a few hundred thousand distinct CDR3 sequences, about a sixth seen once. The source material was blood, either unsorted or a sorted T cell fraction (not recorded which). This clonotype originated in a male donor with ankylosing spondylitis. The chain couples TRBV27 to TRBJ2-2; 7 nucleotides line up with TRBD1. The CDR3 is CASSPTGTDNTGELFF. For the CDR3, the DNA is TGTGCCAGCAGTCCGACCGGGACAGATAACACCGGGGAGCTGTTTTTT.